This T cell receptor (beta chain) was identified during a study of OX40 agonist ivuxolimab in advanced cancers. V lost 3 bases, J lost 5 bases, and 0 bases stayed unmatched. CDR3 length equals 13 residues. Germline assignment: CDR1 SGHTA and CDR2 FQGTGA. Sequenced by immunoSEQ multiplex PCR; TCRdb stores in-frame clones only, minus some. Found here are tens of thousands of clones, approximately 89% of them singletons; the top ten hold 0.81%. The chain has TRBV7-3 and TRBJ2-5; 10 bases agree with TRBD2. The sequencing used CD4+ or CD8+ T cells sorted from blood, collected in a trial of the OX40 agonist ivuxolimab. The receptor was isolated from an adult with an advanced solid tumor such as melanoma, head and neck, liver or kidney cancer. The CDR3, as DNA: TGTGCCAGCAGCTTGACTAGCGGGGAGACCCAGTACTTC. Protein: CASSLTSGETQYF.